Listed below are T cell receptor beta chains from one sample, sequenced in a study of shared clonotypes between healthy human individuals. Assay used: immunoSEQ multiplex PCR; TCRdb lists only in-frame clones, some missing. The repertoire holds a few million clones, 90% to 95% seen once, with about 0.37% in the top ten. Material: naive CD4+ T cells from PBMCs. The receptors come from a man between 18 and 29 years old in good health. Some clones in this sample may be carry-over from other donors' samples. CDR3s include the opening cysteine and the closing phenylalanine or tryptophan. Fields, in order: D gene, J gene, clone size, V gene, CDR3 DNA, CDR3 protein. The D gene is left open where the match is weak. Where a row states a size, it is once, few, many or the class of an expanded clone; other rows omit it.

TRBD2,TRBJ2-5,-,TRBV10-1,TGCGCCAGCAGTGAGGAGCTAGCGGGAGAAGTTCGGGAGACCCAGTACTTC,CASSEELAGEVRETQYF
-,TRBJ2-3,-,TRBV7-9,TGTGCCAGCAGCACGCCTGGGCCAGATACGCAGTATTTT,CASSTPGPDTQYF
-,TRBJ2-3,-,TRBV21-1,TGTGCCAGCAGCAAAACCCCCCTGGGGGAAGTTACAGATACGCAGTATTTT,CASSKTPLGEVTDTQYF
-,TRBJ2-5,-,TRBV7-2,TGTGCCAGCAGCTCCCGCGCCCAAGAGACCCAGTACTTC,CASSSRAQETQYF
TRBD2,TRBJ2-1,-,TRBV28,TGTGCCAGCAGTTTAACCAGCGGGAGTTTTAAGCAGTTCTTC,CASSLTSGSFKQFF
-,TRBJ1-1,-,TRBV28,TGTGCCAGCACCCCATGGACAGAGAACACTGAAGCTTTCTTT,CASTPWTENTEAFF
-,TRBJ1-1,-,TRBV11-2,TGTGCCAGCAGCGCAGACCAAGGGGCTGAAGCTTTCTTT,CASSADQGAEAFF
TRBD1,TRBJ2-7,-,TRBV28,TGTGCCAGCAGCCCCGGGACAGGGGCGTCCGAGCAGTACTTC,CASSPGTGASEQYF
-,TRBJ1-1,-,TRBV6-1,TGTGCCAGCAGTGTTAGAGGCTTGAACACTGAAGCTTTCTTT,CASSVRGLNTEAFF
-,TRBJ1-3,-,TRBV4-1,TGCGCCAGCAGCCAATCCCCTGGAAACACCATATATTTT,CASSQSPGNTIYF
-,TRBJ1-1,few,TRBV30,TGTGCCGGATTGGGGTTTACGACTGAAGCTTTCTTT,CAGLGFTTEAFF
-,TRBJ1-1,-,TRBV30,TGTGCCTGGAGGCAACAGGGGAACACTGAAGCTTTCTTT,CAWRQQGNTEAFF
-,TRBJ2-1,-,TRBV5-1,TGCGCCAGCAGCTTGGGGGGCTATCCTCACAATGAGCAGTTCTTC,CASSLGGYPHNEQFF
TRBD2,TRBJ2-7,-,TRBV27,TGTGCCAGCAGTTCACGCGGTCTAGCGGGGACTGGGATTAGCTACGAGCAGTACTTC,CASSSRGLAGTGISYEQYF
-,TRBJ2-3,-,TRBV9,TGTGCCAGCAACCTTGGAGGGGGAATCGGAGATACGCAGTATTTT,CASNLGGGIGDTQYF
TRBD1,TRBJ1-5,-,TRBV28,TGTGCCAGCAGGGGACAGGCGGATCAGCCCCAGCATTTT,CASRGQADQPQHF
-,TRBJ2-1,-,TRBV18,TGTGCCAGCTCACCACCGCTAGGCTACAATGAGCAGTTCTTC,CASSPPLGYNEQFF
TRBD2,TRBJ2-3,-,TRBV11-1,TGTGCCAGCAGCATATATGGCGGGAGAGGAACAGATACGCAGTATTTT,CASSIYGGRGTDTQYF
-,TRBJ2-3,-,TRBV7-9,TGTGCCAGCAGCTTCAGAGTTTGGGATACGCAGTATTTT,CASSFRVWDTQYF
TRBD1,TRBJ1-4,-,TRBV4-2,TGTGCCAGCAGCCAAAGATTGGGACAGGCTAATGAAAAACTGTTTTTT,CASSQRLGQANEKLFF
-,TRBJ1-2,-,TRBV5-1,TGCGCCAGCAGCTTGGTTGGGGGGCCGGGAGATGGCTACACCTTC,CASSLVGGPGDGYTF
-,TRBJ2-3,-,TRBV29-1,TGCAGCGTGGCTCGATATGGGGGGATCACAGATACGCAGTATTTT,CSVARYGGITDTQYF
-,TRBJ1-5,few,TRBV28,TGTGCCAGCAGCCTTCGGACGGATTGGGGTCAGCCCCAGCATTTT,CASSLRTDWGQPQHF
TRBD2,TRBJ2-7,-,TRBV7-8,TGTGCCAGCAGCTTAGGAGGCGGGACTACGTACGAGCAGTACTTC,CASSLGGGTTYEQYF
-,TRBJ2-7,-,TRBV28,TGTGCCAGCAGGCCGCGCGACAGGCCGGTCGACGAGCAGTACTTC,CASRPRDRPVDEQYF
TRBD2,TRBJ2-5,-,TRBV5-6,TGTGCCAGCAGCCCTAGATTCAGCGGGAGTGGGGGGGAGACCCAGTACTTC,CASSPRFSGSGGETQYF
-,TRBJ2-2,few,TRBV7-3,TGTGCCAGCAGCTTACCCGGGGCCGGGGAGCTGTTTTTT,CASSLPGAGELFF
-,TRBJ1-2,-,TRBV6-1,TGTGCCAGCATCAGACAGACTGCTAACTATGGCTACACCTTC,CASIRQTANYGYTF